This TCR beta chain was identified during a study of T cell responses to AZD1222 COVID-19 vaccine. Study results and caveats: The donor group comprised mostly white British people and more females; the analysis possibly underestimated clonal diversity. Just five to seven people given AZD1222 tested seropositive at baseline. Nearly half of unique spike-specific TCRs reportedly avoided B.1.351 and B.1.1.7 mutated regions. At 160-218 and 743-854, vaccine-associated CD4 TCRs were dominant, and they spanned spike.

Some clones are missing from TCRdb's copy, which holds only in-frame ones; the method was immunoSEQ multiplex PCR. The table has fewer than 150,000 clones, approximately 88% seen once; the top ten hold under 6.5%. This clone was recorded a few times. Its antigen is unidentified. The ends lost 6 bases at V and 0 bases at J; junction bases unmatched: 11. Germline V gene sequence: CDR1 MDHEN, CDR2 SYDVKM. This CDR3 has 16 amino acids. The V call is TRBV28, the J call TRBJ2-7; TRBD2 aligns across 7 bases. This specimen was peripheral blood, taken on day 0 of AZD1222 vaccination. The clonotype was recovered from an adult in good health. Written as DNA, the CDR3 is TGTGCCAGCAGAAGCATCGGGGGGAAGATCTCCTACGAGCAGTACTTC. Protein sequence: CASRSIGGKISYEQYF.